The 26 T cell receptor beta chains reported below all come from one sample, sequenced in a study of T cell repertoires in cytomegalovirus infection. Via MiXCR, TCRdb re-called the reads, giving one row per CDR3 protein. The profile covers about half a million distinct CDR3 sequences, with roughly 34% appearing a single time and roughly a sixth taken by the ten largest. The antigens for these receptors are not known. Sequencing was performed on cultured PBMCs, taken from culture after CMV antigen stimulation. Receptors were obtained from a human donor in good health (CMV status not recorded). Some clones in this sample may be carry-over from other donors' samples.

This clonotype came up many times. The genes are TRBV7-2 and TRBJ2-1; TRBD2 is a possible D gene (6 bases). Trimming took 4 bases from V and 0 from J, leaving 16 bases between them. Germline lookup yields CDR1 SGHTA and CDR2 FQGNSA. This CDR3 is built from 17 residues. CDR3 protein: CASSSFGGISSYNEQFF. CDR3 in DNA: TGTGCCAGCAGCTCTTTTGGCGGGATCAGCTCCTACAATGAGCAGTTCTTC. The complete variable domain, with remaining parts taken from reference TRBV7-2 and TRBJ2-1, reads GAGVSQSPSNKVTEKGKDVELRCDPISGHTALYWYRQSLGQGLEFLIYFQGNSAPDKSGLPSDRFSAERTGGSVSTLTIQRTQQEDSAVYLCASSSFGGISSYNEQFFGPGTRLTVL.

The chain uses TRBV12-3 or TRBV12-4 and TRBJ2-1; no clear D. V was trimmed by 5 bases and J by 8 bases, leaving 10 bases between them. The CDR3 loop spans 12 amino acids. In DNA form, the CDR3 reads TGTGCCAGCAGTCCCCCCGGACATGAGCAGTTCTTC. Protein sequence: CASSPPGHEQFF.

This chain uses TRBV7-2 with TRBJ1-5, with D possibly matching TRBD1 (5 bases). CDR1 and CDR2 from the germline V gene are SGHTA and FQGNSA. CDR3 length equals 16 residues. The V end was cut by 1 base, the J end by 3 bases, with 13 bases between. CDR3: CASSLGAGHPNQPQHF. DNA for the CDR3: TGTGCCAGCAGCTTAGGGGCAGGGCATCCCAATCAGCCCCAGCATTTT. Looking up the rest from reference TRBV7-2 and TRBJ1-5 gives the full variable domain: GAGVSQSPSNKVTEKGKDVELRCDPISGHTALYWYRQSLGQGLEFLIYFQGNSAPDKSGLPSDRFSAERTGGSVSTLTIQRTQQEDSAVYLCASSLGAGHPNQPQHFGDGTRLSIL.

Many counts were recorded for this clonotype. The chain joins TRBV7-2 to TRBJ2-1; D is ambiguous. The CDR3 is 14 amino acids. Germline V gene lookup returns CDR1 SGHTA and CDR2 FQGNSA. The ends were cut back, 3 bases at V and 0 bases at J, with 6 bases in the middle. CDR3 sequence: CASSLRSSYNEQFF. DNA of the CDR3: TGTGCCAGCAGCTTGCGGAGCTCCTACAATGAGCAGTTCTTC.

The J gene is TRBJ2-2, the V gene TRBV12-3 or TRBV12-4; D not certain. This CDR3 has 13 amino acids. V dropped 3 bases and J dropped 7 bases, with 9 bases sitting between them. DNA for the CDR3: TGTGCCAGCAGTTTCCAAATGAACGGGGAGCTGTTTTTT. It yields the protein CASSFQMNGELFF.

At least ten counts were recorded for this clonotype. The CDR3, as DNA: TGTGCCAGCAGCATCCCACTAGCCACCGGGGAGCTGTTTTTT. Amino acids: CASSIPLATGELFF. The rearrangement uses TRBV7-2 and TRBJ2-2, with D possibly matching TRBD2 (6 bases). CDR1 and CDR2 (germline): SGHTA, FQGNSA. Trimming stripped 5 bases from V and 4 bases from J, with 11 bases between. The CDR3 spans 14 residues.

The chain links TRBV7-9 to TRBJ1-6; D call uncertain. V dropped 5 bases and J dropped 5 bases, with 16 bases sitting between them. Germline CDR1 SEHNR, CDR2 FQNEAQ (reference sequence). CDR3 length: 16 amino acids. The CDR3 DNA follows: TGTGCCAGCAGCGGTGAAGCTGGGTCTGATAATTCACCCCTCCACTTT. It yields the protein CASSGEAGSDNSPLHF. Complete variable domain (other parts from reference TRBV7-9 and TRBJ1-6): DTGVSQNPRHKITKRGQNVTFRCDPISEHNRLYWYRQTLGQGPEFLTYFQNEAQLEKSRLLSDRFSAERPKGSFSTLEIQRTEQGDSAMYLCASSGEAGSDNSPLHFGNGTRLTVT.

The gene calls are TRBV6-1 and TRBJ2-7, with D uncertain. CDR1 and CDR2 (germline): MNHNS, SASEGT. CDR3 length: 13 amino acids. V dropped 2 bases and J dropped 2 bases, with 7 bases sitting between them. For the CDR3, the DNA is TGTGCCAGCAGTGAATTGGTCCCCTACGAGCAGTACGTC. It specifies CASSELVPYEQYV.

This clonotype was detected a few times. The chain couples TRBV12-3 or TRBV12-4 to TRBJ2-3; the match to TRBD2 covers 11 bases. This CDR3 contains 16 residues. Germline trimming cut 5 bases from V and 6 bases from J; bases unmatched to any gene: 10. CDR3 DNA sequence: TGTGCCAGCAGTCCCGAAACTAGCGGGAGTTCTGATACGCAGTATTTT. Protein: CASSPETSGSSDTQYF.

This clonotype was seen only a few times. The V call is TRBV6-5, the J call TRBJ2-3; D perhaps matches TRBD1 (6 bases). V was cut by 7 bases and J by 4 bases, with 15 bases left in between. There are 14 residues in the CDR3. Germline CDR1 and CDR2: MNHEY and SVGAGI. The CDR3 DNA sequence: TGTGCCAGCACCGTGGCCAGGGGAGCAGATACGCAGTATTTT. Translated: CASTVARGADTQYF.

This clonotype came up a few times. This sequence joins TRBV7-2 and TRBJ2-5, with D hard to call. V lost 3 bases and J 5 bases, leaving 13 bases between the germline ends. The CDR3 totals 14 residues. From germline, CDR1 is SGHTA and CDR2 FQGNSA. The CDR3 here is CASSLVRFPETQYF. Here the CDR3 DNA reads TGTGCCAGCAGCTTGGTCCGCTTCCCGGAGACCCAGTACTTC.

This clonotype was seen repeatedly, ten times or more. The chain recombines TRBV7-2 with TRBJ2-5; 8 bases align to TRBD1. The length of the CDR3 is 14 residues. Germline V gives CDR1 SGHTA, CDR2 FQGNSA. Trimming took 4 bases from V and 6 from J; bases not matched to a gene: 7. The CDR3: CASSSGQGVKTQYF. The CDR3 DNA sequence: TGTGCCAGCAGCTCCGGACAGGGAGTAAAGACCCAGTACTTC.

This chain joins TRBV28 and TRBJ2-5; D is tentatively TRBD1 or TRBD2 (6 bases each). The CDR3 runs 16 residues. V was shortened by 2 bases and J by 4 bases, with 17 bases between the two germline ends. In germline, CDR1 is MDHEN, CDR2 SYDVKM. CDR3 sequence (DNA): TGTGCCAGCAGTTTACCGGAACAGGGACTTGGAGAGACCCAGTACTTC. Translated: CASSLPEQGLGETQYF. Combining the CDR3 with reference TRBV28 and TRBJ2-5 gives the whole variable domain DVKVTQSSRYLVKRTGEKVFLECVQDMDHENMFWYRQDPGLGLRLIYFSYDVKMKEKGDIPEGYSVSREKKERFSLILESASTNQTSMYLCASSLPEQGLGETQYFGPGTRLLVL.

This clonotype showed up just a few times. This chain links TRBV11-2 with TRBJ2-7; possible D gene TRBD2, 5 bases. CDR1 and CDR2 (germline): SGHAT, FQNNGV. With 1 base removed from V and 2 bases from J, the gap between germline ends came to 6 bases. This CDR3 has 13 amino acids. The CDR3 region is CASSLAEAYEQYF. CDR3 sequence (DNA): TGTGCCAGCAGCTTAGCGGAGGCCTACGAGCAGTACTTC. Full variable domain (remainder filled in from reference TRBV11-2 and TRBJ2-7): EAGVAQSPRYKIIEKRQSVAFWCNPISGHATLYWYQQILGQGPKLLIQFQNNGVVDDSQLPKDRFSAERLKGVDSTLKIQPAKLEDSAVYLCASSLAEAYEQYFGPGTRLTVT.

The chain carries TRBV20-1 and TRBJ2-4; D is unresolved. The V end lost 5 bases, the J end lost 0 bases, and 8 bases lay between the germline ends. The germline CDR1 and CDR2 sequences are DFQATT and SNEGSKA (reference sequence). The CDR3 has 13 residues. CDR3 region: CSAATVAKNIQYF. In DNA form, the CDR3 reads TGCAGTGCTGCCACGGTAGCCAAAAACATTCAGTACTTC.

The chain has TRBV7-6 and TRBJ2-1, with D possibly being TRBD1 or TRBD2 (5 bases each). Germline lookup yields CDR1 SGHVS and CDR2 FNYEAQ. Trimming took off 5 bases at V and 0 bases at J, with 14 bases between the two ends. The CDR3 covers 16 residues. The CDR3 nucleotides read TGTGCCAGCAGCCTAGACGGGGACCCCTCCTACAATGAGCAGTTCTTC. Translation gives CASSLDGDPSYNEQFF.

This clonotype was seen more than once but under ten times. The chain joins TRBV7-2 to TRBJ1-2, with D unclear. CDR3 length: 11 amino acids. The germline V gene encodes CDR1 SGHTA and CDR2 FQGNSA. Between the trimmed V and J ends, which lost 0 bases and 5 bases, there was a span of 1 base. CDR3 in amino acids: CASSLAYGYTF. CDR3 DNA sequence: TGTGCCAGCAGCTTAGCATATGGCTACACCTTC.

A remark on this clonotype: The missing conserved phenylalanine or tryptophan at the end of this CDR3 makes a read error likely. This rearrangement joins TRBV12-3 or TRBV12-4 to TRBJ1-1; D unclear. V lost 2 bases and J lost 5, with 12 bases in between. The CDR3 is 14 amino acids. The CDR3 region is CASSLRVSGTEAFL. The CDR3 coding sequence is TGTGCCAGCAGTTTACGGGTATCGGGGACTGAAGCTTTCCTT.

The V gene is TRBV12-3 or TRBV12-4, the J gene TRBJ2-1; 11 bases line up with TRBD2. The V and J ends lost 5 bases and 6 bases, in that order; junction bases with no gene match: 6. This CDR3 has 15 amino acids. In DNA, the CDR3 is TGTGCCAGCAGTACTGAAACTAGCGGGAGCAATGAGCAGTTCTTC. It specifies CASSTETSGSNEQFF.

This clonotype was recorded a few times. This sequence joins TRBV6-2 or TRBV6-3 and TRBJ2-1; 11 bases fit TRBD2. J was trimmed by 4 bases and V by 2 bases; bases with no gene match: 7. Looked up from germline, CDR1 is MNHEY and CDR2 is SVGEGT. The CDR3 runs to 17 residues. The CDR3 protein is CASSYKASGRIYNEQFF. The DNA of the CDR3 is TGTGCCAGCAGTTACAAGGCTAGCGGGAGGATTTACAATGAGCAGTTCTTC.

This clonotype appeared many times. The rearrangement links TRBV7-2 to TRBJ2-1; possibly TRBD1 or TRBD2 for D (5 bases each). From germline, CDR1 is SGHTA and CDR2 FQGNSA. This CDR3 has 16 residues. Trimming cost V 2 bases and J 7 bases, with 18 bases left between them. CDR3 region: CASSLYGGTSRNEQFF. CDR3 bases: TGTGCCAGCAGCTTATACGGTGGGACCAGTAGAAATGAGCAGTTCTTC.

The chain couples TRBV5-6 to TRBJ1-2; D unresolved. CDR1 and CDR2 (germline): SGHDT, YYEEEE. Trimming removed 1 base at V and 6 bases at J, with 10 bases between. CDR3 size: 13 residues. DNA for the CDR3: TGTGCCAGCAGCTTGCCGGCGGCGGATGGCTACACCTTC. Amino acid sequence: CASSLPAADGYTF.

The CDR3 DNA sequence: TGTGCCAGCAGTCTTACAACCTACGAGCAGTACTTC. This sequence encodes CASSLTTYEQYF. This chain uses TRBV12-3 or TRBV12-4 with TRBJ2-7; D ambiguous. Trimming stripped 5 bases from V and 2 bases from J, with 7 bases between. This CDR3 is built from 12 residues.

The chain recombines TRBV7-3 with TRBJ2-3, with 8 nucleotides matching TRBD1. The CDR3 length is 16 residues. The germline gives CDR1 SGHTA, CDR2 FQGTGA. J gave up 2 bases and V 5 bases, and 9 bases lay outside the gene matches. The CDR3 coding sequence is TGTGCCAGCAGCCTCGGGACAGGCTGGGTCACAGATACGCAGTATTTT. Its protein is CASSLGTGWVTDTQYF. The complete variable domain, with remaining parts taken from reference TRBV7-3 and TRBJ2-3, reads GAGVSQTPSNKVTEKGKYVELRCDPISGHTALYWYRQSLGQGPEFLIYFQGTGAADDSGLPNDRFFAVRPEGSVSTLKIQRTERGDSAVYLCASSLGTGWVTDTQYFGPGTRLTVL.

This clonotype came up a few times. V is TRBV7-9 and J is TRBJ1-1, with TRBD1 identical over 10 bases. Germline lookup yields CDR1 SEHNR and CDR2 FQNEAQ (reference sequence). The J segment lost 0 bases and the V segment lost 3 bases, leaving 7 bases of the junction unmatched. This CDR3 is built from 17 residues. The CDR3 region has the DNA TGTGCCAGCAGCTTGTCCGGGACAGGGGACCTGAACACTGAAGCTTTCTTT. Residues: CASSLSGTGDLNTEAFF.

Here the CDR3 DNA reads TGTGCCATTAGAGCGGGAGAGGTTGATGAGCAGTTCTTC. This codes for CAIRAGEVDEQFF. The V call is TRBV10-3, the J call TRBJ2-1, with TRBD2 matching over 8 bases. The CDR3 loop spans 13 amino acids. V lost 9 bases to trimming and J lost 8 bases; unmatched junction nucleotides: 9. Looked up from germline, CDR1 is ENHRY and CDR2 is SYGVKD.